Many counts were recorded for the clone carrying this TCR beta chain. V was pared by 6 bases and J by 4 bases, with 9 bases of the junction left unmatched. CDR3 length: 16 residues. Germline CDR1 is KGHSH and CDR2 is LQKENI. MiXCR, run by TCRdb on the 5' RACE reads, gives a single entry per CDR3 protein. The table lists about 560,000 distinct CDR3 sequences, around 16% of them singletons, with about 7.5% in the top ten. The data are from a study of T-cell memory formation after mild COVID-19. This TCR was sampled from an adult woman who had mild COVID-19 (a few samples of this study predate the infection). Cell type and time point are not known. The rearrangement uses TRBV18 and TRBJ2-5, with TRBD1 identical over 12 bases. Sequencing input: PBMCs or a T cell subset sorted from them (not recorded which). CDR3 in amino acids: CASSPGQGARGETQYF. Here the CDR3 DNA reads TGTGCCAGCTCGCCGGGACAGGGGGCGAGGGGAGAGACCCAGTACTTC.